This T cell receptor (beta chain) was recovered during a study of T cell responses to AZD1222 COVID-19 vaccine. Study-wide background: Investigators merged groups given second doses at roughly 4 or roughly 12 weeks. Notes on the study in general: Nearly half of unique spike-specific TCRs reportedly avoided B.1.351 and B.1.1.7 mutated regions. With dominance at 160-218 and 743-854, vaccine-associated CD4 TCRs spanned spike.

Germline V gene lookup returns CDR1 SGHRS and CDR2 YFSETQ. There are 14 residues in the CDR3. The ends were cut back, 3 bases at V and 3 bases at J, with 9 bases in the middle. Libraries were prepared by immunoSEQ multiplex PCR; TCRdb keeps only in-frame clonotypes and omits some of them. The table records 140,000 or so clones, over 75% of them present only once. This clone was counted once. Its antigen is not known. The V and J genes are TRBV5-1 and TRBJ2-2, with D possibly being TRBD2 (6 bases). Sequencing was performed on peripheral blood, taken on day 0 of AZD1222 vaccination. The receptor comes from an adult in good health. The CDR3 DNA reads as TGCGCCAGCAGCTGGGGACTCGACACCGGGGAGCTGTTTTTT. Its translation: CASSWGLDTGELFF.